This TCR beta chain was captured by sequencing in a study of glioma-infiltrating T cells. Overall study findings and caveats: Non-neoplastic patients had below-expected tissue-blood divergence, while all gliomas exceeded expectation. Very few CDR3 sequences were shared between tissue and blood.

Amplification of TCR alpha and beta CDR3 regions from RNA used iRepertoire nested multiplex PCR. Input was roughly 100-450 ng of tissue mRNA or PBMC total RNA. TCRdb processed the multiplex PCR reads anew with MiXCR; each CDR3 protein has one entry. Of under 200,000 distinct CDR3 sequences in the sample, about 46% were seen once. CDR1 is MNHNY and CDR2 is SVGAGI in the germline V gene (reference sequence). CDR3 size: 14 residues. Remarks on this clonotype: What it binds is unknown. Its ends do not fully match the called genes, so a read error is possible.

The sequenced sample was glioma tissue, nonneoplastic brain tissue, or PBMCs (not recorded which). The sequence was obtained from a human donor with low-grade glioma or glioblastoma, undergoing nonglioma brain surgery, or in good health (not recorded which). The chain joins TRBV6-6 to TRBJ2-1, with no clear D. The CDR3 region has the DNA TGTGCCAGCAGTTCTCCTACTCTTTACAATGAGCATTTCTTC. Translation: CASSSPTLYNEHFF.